This TCR beta chain was found in a study of technical replicates of blood from several donors (dated by TCRdb to 2016 to 2017). Library construction relied on the immunoSEQ multiplex PCR assay. TCRdb mirrors the immuneACCESS table, restricted to in-frame sequences. Some clones are absent from its copies; in checked studies, under half trace to an unresolved V gene, and the reason for the others is unknown. The sample includes over 70,000 clones, with about nine tenths observed a single time. Roughly 0.39% of the sample rests with the top ten. To note about this clone: The target of this receptor is not known. Per-base quality was not reported, and no clone a single base away is much larger than it.

From a lookup of the germline V gene, CDR1 and CDR2 are MNHEY and SVGAGI. V is clipped by 1 base and J by 3 bases, and the sequence between their germline boundaries is 12 bases long. Inclusive of the bounding cysteine and phenylalanine, the CDR3 is 15 residues long. The DNA shown is the 45-base CDR3, in frame from base 1. The sequence came from a human donor in good health. The sample taken for sequencing was T cells isolated from PBMCs. The chain joins TRBV6-5 to TRBJ2-5; possibly the D gene is TRBD2, per 6 matching bases. CDR3 sequence: CASSYLRDSKETQYF. The DNA sequence follows: TGTGCCAGCAGTTACTTACGGGACTCTAAAGAGACCCAGTACTTC.